This record covers a single T cell receptor beta chain. Trimming took 1 base from V and 8 from J; bases not matched to a gene: 14. The germline V gene encodes CDR1 LGHNA and CDR2 YSLEER. The CDR3 is 17 amino acids. The data stem from a study of blood T cell repertoires in COVID-19. Sequenced by immunoSEQ multiplex PCR; TCRdb stores in-frame clones only, minus some. Of under 250,000 clones listed, roughly 85% are singletons. The sample comprised PBMCs or T cells enriched from blood (not recorded which). This TCR came from a woman in her fifties or sixties with acute COVID-19. The chain carries TRBV4-3 and TRBJ2-3; 8 nucleotides agree with TRBD1. In DNA, the CDR3 is TGCGCCAGCAGCCAAGTTCAGGACAGGGATTTTTCGGGTACGCAGTATTTT. Amino acids: CASSQVQDRDFSGTQYF.